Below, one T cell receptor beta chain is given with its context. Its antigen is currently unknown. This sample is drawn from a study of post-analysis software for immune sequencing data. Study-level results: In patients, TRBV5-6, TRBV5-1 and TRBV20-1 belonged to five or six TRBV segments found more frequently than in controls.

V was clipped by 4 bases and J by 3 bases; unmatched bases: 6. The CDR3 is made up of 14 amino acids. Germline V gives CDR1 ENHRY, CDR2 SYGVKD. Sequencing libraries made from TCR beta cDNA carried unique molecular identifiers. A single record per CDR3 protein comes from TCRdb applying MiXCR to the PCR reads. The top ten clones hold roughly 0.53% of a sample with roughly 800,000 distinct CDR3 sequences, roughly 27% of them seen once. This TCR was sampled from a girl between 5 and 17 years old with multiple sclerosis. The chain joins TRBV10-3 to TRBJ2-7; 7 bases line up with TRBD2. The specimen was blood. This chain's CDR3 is CAISASSGGYEQYF. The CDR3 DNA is TGTGCCATCAGTGCTTCTTCGGGAGGCTACGAGCAGTACTTC.